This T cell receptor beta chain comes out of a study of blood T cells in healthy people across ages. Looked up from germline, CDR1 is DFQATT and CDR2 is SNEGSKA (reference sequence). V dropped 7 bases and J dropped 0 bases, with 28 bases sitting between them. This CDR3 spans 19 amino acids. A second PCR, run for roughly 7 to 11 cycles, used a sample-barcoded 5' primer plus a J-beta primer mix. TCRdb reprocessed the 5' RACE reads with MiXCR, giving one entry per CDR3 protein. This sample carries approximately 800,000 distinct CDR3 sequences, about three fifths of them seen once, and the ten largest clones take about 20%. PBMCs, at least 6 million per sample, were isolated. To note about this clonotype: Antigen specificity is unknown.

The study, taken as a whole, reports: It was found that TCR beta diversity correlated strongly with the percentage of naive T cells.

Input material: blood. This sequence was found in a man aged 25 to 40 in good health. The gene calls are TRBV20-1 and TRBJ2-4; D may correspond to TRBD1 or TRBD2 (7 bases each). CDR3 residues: CSGVGRPGQAGVAKNIQYF. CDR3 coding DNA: TGCAGTGGCGTCGGGAGGCCAGGACAGGCTGGGGTAGCCAAAAACATTCAGTACTTC.